The 9 T cell receptor beta chains below were found in one sample sequenced in a study of OX40 agonist ivuxolimab in advanced cancers. Generated by immunoSEQ multiplex PCR, the TCRdb table keeps only in-frame clones and is missing some. The data contain tens of thousands of clones, 82% of them seen just once; the ten biggest clones take up 1.5% to 2%. Here the sequenced sample was CD4+ or CD8+ T cells sorted from blood, taken in a trial of the OX40 agonist ivuxolimab. The receptors stem from an adult with an advanced solid tumor such as melanoma, head and neck, liver or kidney cancer.

This clone was detected once. The CDR3: CASSLRTLHF. The CDR3 DNA is TGTGCCAGCAGCTTAAGGACCCTCCACTTT. The chain links TRBV7-9 to TRBJ1-6; D remains ambiguous. CDR1 is SEHNR and CDR2 is FQNEAQ in the germline V gene (reference sequence). The CDR3 is made up of 10 amino acids. V gave up 2 bases and J gave up 14 bases, with 4 bases separating them. Using reference TRBV7-9 and TRBJ1-6 for the parts outside the CDR3, the full variable domain is DTGVSQNPRHKITKRGQNVTFRCDPISEHNRLYWYRQTLGQGPEFLTYFQNEAQLEKSRLLSDRFSAERPKGSFSTLEIQRTEQGDSAMYLCASSLRTLHFGNGTRLTVT.

This sequence joins TRBV14 and TRBJ1-2; D may be TRBD1 (6 bases). CDR1 is SGHDN, CDR2 FVKESK, per germline. Trimming cost V 4 bases and J 1 base, with 7 bases left between them. The CDR3 consists of 13 residues. CDR3 nucleotide sequence: TGTGCCAGCAGCCTGGACAGTAACTATGGCTACACCTTC. Protein product: CASSLDSNYGYTF.

CDR3 coding DNA: TGTGCCAGCAGCAGTGACAGGGACTCTGGGGCCAACGTCCTGACTTTC. This encodes CASSSDRDSGANVLTF. V usage is TRBV5-6 and J usage is TRBJ2-6, with 7 positions matching TRBD1. Germline-derived CDR1 and CDR2 are SGHDT and YYEEEE. V was pared by 4 bases and J by 0 bases, with 4 bases of the junction left unmatched. The CDR3 consists of 16 residues.

V gene TRBV7-6 combines with J gene TRBJ2-1; 10 bases are shared with TRBD2. Losses at the gene ends were 5 bases for V and 8 bases for J; bases not matched to a gene: 12. The germline CDR1 and CDR2 sequences are SGHVS and FNYEAQ. This CDR3 spans 16 amino acids. The DNA of the CDR3 is TGTGCCAGCAGCCCCCGGGTAGCGGGGGGAATATATGAGCAGTTCTTC. This encodes CASSPRVAGGIYEQFF.

The V gene is TRBV6-1, the J gene TRBJ2-2; D unresolved. The CDR3 extends over 16 amino acids. Germline V gene sequence: CDR1 MNHNS, CDR2 SASEGT. The V end lost 2 bases, the J end lost 3 bases, and 13 bases lay between the germline ends. Written as DNA, the CDR3 is TGTGCCAGCAGTGAAAATGTATTGGTGTACACCGGGGAGCTGTTTTTT. This codes for CASSENVLVYTGELFF.

The chain has TRBV19 and TRBJ1-1; D not certain. CDR1 and CDR2 (germline): LNHDA, SQIVND (reference sequence). The CDR3 spans 13 residues. V was shortened by 1 base and J by 6 bases, with 9 bases between the two germline ends. Written as DNA, the CDR3 is TGTGCCAGTAGTATAGCGGCCCGGGCTGAAGCTTTCTTT. Protein product: CASSIAARAEAFF.

The chain recombines TRBV7-2 with TRBJ1-6, with D hard to call. CDR3 size: 13 residues. Germline CDR1 and CDR2: SGHTA and FQGNSA. Between the trimmed V and J ends, which lost 5 bases and 7 bases, there was a span of 9 bases. The CDR3 reads CASSPNGNSPLHF. The CDR3 DNA is TGTGCCAGCAGCCCGAATGGGAATTCACCCCTCCACTTT.

The rearrangement links TRBV5-1 to TRBJ1-1, with TRBD1 identical over 8 bases. J was trimmed by 1 base and V by 0 bases; bases with no gene match: 2. The CDR3 loop spans 15 amino acids. Germline V gene sequence: CDR1 SGHRS, CDR2 YFSETQ. CDR3 DNA: TGCGCCAGCAGCTTGGTTACAGGGGGGAACACTGAAGCTTTCTTT. It encodes CASSLVTGGNTEAFF.

The rearrangement links TRBV19 to TRBJ2-3; 13 nucleotides line up with TRBD2. This CDR3 has 16 amino acids. Germline loops: CDR1 LNHDA, CDR2 SQIVND (reference sequence). V lost 3 bases, J lost 4 bases, and 4 bases stayed unmatched. The CDR3 DNA is TGTGCCAGTAGTATGGGACTAGCGGGGAAGTCAGATACGCAGTATTTT. Protein product: CASSMGLAGKSDTQYF.